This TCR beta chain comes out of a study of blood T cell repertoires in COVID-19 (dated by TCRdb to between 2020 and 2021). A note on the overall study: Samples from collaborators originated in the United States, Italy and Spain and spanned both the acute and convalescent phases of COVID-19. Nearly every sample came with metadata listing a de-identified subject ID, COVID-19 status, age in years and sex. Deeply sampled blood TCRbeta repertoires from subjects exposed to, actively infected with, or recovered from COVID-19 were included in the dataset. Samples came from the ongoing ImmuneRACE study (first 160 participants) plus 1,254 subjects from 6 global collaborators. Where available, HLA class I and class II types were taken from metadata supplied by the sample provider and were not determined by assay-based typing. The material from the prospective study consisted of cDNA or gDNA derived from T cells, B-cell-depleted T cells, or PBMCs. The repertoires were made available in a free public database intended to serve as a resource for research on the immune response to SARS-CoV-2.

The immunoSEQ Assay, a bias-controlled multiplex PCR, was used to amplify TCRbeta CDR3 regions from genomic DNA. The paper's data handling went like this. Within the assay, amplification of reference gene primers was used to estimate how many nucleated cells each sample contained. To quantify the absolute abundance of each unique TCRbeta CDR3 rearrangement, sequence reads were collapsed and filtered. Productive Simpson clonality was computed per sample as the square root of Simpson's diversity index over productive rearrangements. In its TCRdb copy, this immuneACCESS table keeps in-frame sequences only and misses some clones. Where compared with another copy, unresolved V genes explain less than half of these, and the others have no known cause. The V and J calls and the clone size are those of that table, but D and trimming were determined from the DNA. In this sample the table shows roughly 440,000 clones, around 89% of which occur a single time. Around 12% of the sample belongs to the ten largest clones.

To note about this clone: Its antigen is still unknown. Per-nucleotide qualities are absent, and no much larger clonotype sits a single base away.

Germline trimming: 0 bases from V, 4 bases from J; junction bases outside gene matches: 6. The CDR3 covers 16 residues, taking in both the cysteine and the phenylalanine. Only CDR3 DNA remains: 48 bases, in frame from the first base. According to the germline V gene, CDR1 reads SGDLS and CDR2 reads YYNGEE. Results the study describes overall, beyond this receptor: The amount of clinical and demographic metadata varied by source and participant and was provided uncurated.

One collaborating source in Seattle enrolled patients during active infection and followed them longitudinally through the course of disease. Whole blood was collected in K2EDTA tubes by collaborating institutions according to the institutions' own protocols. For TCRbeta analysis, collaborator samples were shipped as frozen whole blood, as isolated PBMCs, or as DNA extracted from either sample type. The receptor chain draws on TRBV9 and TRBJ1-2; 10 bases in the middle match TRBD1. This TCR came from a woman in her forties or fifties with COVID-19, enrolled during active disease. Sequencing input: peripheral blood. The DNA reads TGTGCCAGCAGCGTAGCGGGACAGGGGACCCTCTATGGCTACACCTTC. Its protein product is CASSVAGQGTLYGYTF.